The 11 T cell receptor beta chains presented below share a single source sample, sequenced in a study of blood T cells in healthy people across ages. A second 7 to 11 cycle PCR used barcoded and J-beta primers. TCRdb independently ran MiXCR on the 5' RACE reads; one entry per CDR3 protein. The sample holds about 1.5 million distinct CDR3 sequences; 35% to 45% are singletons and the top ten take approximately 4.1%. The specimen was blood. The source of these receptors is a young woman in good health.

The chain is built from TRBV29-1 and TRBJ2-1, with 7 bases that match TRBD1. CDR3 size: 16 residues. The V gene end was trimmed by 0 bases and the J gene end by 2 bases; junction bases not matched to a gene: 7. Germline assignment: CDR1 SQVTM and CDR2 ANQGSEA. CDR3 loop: CSVEDWDRITYNEQFF. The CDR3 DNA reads TGCAGCGTTGAAGATTGGGACAGAATAACCTACAATGAGCAGTTCTTC.

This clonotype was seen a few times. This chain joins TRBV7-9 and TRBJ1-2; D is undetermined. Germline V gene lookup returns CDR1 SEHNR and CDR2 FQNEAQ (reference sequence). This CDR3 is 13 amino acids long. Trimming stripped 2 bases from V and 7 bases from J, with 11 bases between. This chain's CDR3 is CASSLNTQGGYTF. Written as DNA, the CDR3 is TGTGCCAGCAGCTTAAACACCCAAGGTGGCTACACCTTC.

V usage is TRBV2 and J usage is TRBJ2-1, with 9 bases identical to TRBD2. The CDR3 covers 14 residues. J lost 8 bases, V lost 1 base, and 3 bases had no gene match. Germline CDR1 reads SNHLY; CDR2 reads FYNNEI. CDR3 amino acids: CASSEGGGVDEQFF. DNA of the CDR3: TGTGCCAGCAGTGAAGGCGGGGGGGTCGATGAGCAGTTCTTC.

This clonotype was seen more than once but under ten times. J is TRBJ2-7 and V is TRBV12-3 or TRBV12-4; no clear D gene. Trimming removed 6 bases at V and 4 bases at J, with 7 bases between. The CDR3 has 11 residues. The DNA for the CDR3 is TGTGCCAGCAGCCGTAAGTACGAGCAGTACTTC. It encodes CASSRKYEQYF.

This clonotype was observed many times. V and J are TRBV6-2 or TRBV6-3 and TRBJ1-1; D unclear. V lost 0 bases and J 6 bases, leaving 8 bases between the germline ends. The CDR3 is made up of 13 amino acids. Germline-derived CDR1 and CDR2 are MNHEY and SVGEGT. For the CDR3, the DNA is TGTGCCAGCAGTTACTCGTCATCCCCTGAAGCTTTCTTT. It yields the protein CASSYSSSPEAFF.

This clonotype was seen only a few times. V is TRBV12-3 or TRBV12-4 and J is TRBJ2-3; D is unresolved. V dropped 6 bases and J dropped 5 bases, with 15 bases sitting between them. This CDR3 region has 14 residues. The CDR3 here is CASRPSILKDTQYF. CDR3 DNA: TGTGCCAGCAGACCCTCCATTTTGAAAGATACGCAGTATTTT.

CDR3 sequence (DNA): TGTGCCAGCGCGCGAAGGGGGGTTATAAACTATGGCTACACCTTC. Translating gives CASARRGVINYGYTF. V usage is TRBV27 and J usage is TRBJ1-2, with D tentatively TRBD1 (6 bases). Germline V CDR1 and CDR2: MNHEY, SMNVEV (reference sequence). Trimming removed 8 bases at V and 2 bases at J, with 18 bases between. The CDR3 covers 15 residues.

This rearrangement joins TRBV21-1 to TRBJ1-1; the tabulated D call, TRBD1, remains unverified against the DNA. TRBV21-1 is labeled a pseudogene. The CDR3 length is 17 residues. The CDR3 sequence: CASSTRGGAGPYTEAFF. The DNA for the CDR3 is TGTGCCAGCAGCACACGGGGGGGGGCTGGTCCGTACACTGAAGCTTTCTTT.

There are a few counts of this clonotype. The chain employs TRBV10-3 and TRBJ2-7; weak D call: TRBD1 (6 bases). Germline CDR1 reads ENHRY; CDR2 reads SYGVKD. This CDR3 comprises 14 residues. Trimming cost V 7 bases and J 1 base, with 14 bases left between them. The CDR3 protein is CAINSGTSSYEQYF. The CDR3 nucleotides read TGTGCCATCAATTCCGGGACATCTTCCTACGAGCAGTACTTC.

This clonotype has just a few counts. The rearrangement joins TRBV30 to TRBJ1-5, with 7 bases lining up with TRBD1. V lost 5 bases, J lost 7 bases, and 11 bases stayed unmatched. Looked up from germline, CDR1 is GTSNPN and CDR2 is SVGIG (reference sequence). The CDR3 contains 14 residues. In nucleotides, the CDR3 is TGTGCCTGGGACCGAGACAGGGACGGCCAGCCCCAGCATTTT. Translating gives CAWDRDRDGQPQHF.

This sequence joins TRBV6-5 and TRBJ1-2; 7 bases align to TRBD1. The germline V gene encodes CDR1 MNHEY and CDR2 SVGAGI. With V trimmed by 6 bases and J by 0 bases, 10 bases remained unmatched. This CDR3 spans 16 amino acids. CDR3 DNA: TGTGCCAGCAGCCCCGGGACAGCGAATGCTAACTATGGCTACACCTTC. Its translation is CASSPGTANANYGYTF.